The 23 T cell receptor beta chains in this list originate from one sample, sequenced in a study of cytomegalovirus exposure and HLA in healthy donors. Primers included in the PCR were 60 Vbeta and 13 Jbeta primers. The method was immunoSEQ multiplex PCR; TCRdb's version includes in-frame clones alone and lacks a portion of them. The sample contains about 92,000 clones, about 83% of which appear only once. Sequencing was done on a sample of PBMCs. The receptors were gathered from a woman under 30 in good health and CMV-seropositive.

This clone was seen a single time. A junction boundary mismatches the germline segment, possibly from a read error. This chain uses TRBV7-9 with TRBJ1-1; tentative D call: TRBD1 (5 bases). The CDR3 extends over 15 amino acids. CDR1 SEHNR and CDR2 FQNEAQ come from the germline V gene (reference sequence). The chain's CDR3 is CSSSFSPGSNTEAFF. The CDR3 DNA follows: TGTTCCAGCAGCTTCTCCCCAGGGTCGAACACTGAAGCTTTCTTT. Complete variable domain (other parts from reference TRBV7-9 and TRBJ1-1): DTGVSQNPRHKITKRGQNVTFRCDPISEHNRLYWYRQTLGQGPEFLTYFQNEAQLEKSRLLSDRFSAERPKGSFSTLEIQRTEQGDSAMYLCSSSFSPGSNTEAFFGQGTRLTVV.

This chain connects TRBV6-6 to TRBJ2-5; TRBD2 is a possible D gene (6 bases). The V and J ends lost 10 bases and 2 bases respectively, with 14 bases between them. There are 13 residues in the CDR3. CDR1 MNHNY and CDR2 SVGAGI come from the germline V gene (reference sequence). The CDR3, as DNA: TGTGCCACGGCGGGGAGGCTACAAGAGACCCAGTACTTC. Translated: CATAGRLQETQYF.

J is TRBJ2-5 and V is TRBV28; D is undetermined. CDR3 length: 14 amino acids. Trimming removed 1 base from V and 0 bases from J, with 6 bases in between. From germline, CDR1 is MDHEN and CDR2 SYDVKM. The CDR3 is CASSLYRYQETQYF. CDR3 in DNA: TGTGCCAGCAGTTTATATAGATACCAAGAGACCCAGTACTTC.

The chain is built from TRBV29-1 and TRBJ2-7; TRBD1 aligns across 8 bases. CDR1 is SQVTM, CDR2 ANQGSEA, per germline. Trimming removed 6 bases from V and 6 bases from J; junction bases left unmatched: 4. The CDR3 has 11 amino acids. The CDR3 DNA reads TGCAGCGTCGGACAGGGCGGCGAGCAGTACTTC. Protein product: CSVGQGGEQYF.

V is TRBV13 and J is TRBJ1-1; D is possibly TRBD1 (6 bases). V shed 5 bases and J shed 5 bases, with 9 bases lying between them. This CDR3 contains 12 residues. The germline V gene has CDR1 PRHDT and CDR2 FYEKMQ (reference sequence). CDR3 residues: CASSLDSTEAFF. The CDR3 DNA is TGTGCCAGCAGCCTGGACAGTACTGAAGCTTTCTTT. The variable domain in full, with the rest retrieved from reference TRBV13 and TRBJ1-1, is AAGVIQSPRHLIKEKRETATLKCYPIPRHDTVYWYQQGPGQDPQFLISFYEKMQSDKGSIPDRFSAQQFSDYHSELNMSSLELGDSALYFCASSLDSTEAFFGQGTRLTVV.

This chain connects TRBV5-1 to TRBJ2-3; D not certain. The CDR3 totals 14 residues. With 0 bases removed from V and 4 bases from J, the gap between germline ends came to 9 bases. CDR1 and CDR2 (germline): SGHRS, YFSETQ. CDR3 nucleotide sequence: TGCGCCAGCAGCTTGGGGTTACGGGCAGATACGCAGTATTTT. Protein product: CASSLGLRADTQYF.

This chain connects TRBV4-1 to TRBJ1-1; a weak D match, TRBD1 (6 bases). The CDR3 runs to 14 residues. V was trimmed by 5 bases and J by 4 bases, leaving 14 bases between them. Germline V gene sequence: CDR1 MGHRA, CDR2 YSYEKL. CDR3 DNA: TGCGCCAGCAGCGAAAGAGGGGGTCGCACTGAAGCTTTCTTT. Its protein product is CASSERGGRTEAFF.

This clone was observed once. The CDR3 region is CASSVGTSGRYEQFF. CDR3 DNA: TGTGCCAGCAGCGTGGGGACTAGCGGGAGGTATGAGCAGTTCTTC. The chain links TRBV9 to TRBJ2-1; 15 bases map to TRBD2. The CDR3 has 15 amino acids. Germline assignment: CDR1 SGDLS and CDR2 YYNGEE. Germline trimming cut 2 bases from V and 8 bases from J; bases unmatched to any gene: 2.

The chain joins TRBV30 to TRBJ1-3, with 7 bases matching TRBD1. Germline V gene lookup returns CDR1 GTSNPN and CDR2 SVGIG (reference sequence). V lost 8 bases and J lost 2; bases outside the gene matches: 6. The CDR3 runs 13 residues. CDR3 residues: CAVTTGTGNTIYF. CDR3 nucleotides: TGTGCCGTAACGACAGGGACTGGAAACACCATATATTTT.

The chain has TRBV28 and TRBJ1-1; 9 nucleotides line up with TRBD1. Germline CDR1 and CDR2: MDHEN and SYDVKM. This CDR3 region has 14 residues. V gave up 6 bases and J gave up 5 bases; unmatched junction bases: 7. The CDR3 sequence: CASRTGGVGTEAFF. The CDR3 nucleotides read TGTGCCAGCAGAACAGGGGGCGTAGGGACTGAAGCTTTCTTT.

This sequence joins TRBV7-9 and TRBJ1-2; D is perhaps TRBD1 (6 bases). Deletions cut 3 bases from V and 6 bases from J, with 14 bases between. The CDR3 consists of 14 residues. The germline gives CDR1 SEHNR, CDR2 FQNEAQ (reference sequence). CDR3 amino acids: CASSFVQGSDGYTF. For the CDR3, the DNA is TGTGCCAGCAGCTTTGTACAGGGCTCTGATGGCTACACCTTC.

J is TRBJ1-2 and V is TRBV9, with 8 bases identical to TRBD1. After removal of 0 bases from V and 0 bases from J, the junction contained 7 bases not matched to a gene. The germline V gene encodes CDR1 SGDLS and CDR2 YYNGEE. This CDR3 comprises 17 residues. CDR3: CASSVDVQGVTNYGYTF. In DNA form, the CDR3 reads TGTGCCAGCAGCGTAGACGTACAGGGGGTAACTAACTATGGCTACACCTTC.

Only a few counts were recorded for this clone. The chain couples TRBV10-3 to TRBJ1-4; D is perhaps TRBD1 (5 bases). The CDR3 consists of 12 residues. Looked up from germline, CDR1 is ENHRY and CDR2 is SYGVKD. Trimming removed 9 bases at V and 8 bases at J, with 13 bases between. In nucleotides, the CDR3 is TGTGCCATTCGGGACGGGAGGGAAAAACTGTTTTTT. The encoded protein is CAIRDGREKLFF.

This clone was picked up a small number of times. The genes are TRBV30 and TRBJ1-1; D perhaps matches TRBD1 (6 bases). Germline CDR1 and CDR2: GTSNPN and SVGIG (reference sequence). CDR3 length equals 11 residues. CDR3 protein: CAGDMNTEAFF. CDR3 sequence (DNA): TGTGCAGGGGACATGAACACTGAAGCTTTCTTT.

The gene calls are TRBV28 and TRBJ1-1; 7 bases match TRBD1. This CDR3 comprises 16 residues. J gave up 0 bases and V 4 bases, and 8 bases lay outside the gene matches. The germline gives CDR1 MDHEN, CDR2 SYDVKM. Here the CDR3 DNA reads TGTGCCAGCAGTTCACCGACAGGGCTCTTGAACACTGAAGCTTTCTTT. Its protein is CASSSPTGLLNTEAFF.

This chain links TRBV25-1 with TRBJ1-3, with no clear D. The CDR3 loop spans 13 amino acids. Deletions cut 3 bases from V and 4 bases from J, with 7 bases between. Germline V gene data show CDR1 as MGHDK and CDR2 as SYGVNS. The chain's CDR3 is CASSDPGGNTIYF. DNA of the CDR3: TGTGCCAGCAGTGACCCGGGGGGAAACACCATATATTTT.

CDR3 DNA: TGTGCCAGCTCTCGGACAGGGGCACCCACCGGGGAGCTGTTTTTT. Translated, it gives CASSRTGAPTGELFF. The rearrangement uses TRBV18 and TRBJ2-2, with TRBD1 matching over 9 bases. CDR3 length equals 15 residues. Germline values: CDR1 KGHSH, CDR2 LQKENI. The V and J ends lost 6 bases and 4 bases, in that order; junction bases with no gene match: 6.

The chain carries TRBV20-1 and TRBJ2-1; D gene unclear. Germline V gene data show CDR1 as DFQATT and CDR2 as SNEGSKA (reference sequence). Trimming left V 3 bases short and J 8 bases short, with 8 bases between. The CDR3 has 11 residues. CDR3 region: CSASEYYEQFF. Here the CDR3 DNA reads TGCAGTGCTAGTGAGTACTATGAGCAGTTCTTC.

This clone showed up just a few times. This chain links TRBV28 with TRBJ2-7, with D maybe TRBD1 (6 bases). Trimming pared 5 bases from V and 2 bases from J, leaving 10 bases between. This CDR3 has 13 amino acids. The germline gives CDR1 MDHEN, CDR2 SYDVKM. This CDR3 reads CASSQGNTYEQYF. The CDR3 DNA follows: TGTGCCAGCAGTCAGGGGAACACCTACGAGCAGTACTTC.

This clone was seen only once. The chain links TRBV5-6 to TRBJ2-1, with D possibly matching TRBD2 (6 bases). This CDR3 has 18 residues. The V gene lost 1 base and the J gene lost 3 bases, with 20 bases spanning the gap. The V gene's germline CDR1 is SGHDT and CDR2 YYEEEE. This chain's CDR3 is CASSLIGRMYLNYNEQFF. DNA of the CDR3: TGTGCCAGCAGCTTGATTGGGAGGATGTACCTAAACTACAATGAGCAGTTCTTC.

CDR3 residues: CASSMTGGAGELFF. As DNA, the CDR3 is TGTGCCAGCAGTATGACAGGGGGGGCCGGGGAGCTGTTTTTT. J is TRBJ2-2 and V is TRBV2; 9 bases line up with TRBD1. Germline CDR1 and CDR2: SNHLY and FYNNEI. Trimming removed 5 bases from V and 6 bases from J; junction bases left unmatched: 4. The CDR3 is 14 residues long.

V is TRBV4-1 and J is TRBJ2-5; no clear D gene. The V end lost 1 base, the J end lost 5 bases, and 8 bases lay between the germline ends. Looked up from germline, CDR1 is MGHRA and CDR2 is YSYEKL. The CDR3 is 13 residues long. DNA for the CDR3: TGCGCCAGCAGCCAAGGTCTATATGAGACCCAGTACTTC. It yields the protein CASSQGLYETQYF.

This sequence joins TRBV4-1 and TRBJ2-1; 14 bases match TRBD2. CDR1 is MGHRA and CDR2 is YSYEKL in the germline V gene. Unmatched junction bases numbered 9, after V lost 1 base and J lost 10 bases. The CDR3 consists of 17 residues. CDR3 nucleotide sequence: TGCGCCAGCAGCCAAGCTGGACTAGCGGGGGGCTTAGGGGAGCAGTTCTTC. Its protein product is CASSQAGLAGGLGEQFF.